The text below deals with one TCR beta chain. Antigen: not known. This specimen comes from a study of cytomegalovirus exposure and HLA in healthy donors. The CDR3 spans 12 residues. CDR1 is SNHLY and CDR2 is FYNNEI in the germline V gene. Trimming took 9 bases from V and 1 from J; bases not matched to a gene: 3. Study conclusions and caveats: For most TCR beta V segments, an earlier analysis put the productive rate at about 87% or about 30% of the time. An analysis that came later showed most CMV-associated TCR beta chains appearing HLA-restricted.

The PCR made use of 60 Vbeta and 13 Jbeta primers. The authors' processing: Roughly 83 million unique TCR beta chains, around 11 million of them shared, were counted by a later analysis. Using immunoSEQ multiplex PCR, the repertoire was profiled, and TCRdb retains in-frame clones only, with some absent. That table supplies the V and J calls and clone size; D and trimming were determined from the DNA. The sample holds about 140,000 clones, about 61% seen once. This sequence originates from a male donor in good health and CMV-seronegative. J is TRBJ2-7 and V is TRBV2; 7 nucleotides match TRBD1. Material for sequencing was PBMCs. CDR3: CASTGVSYEQYF. The CDR3 DNA reads as TGTGCCAGTACAGGGGTGTCCTACGAGCAGTACTTC. Supplemented by reference TRBV2 and TRBJ2-7, the full variable domain reads EPEVTQTPSHQVTQMGQEVILRCVPISNHLYFYWYRQILGQKVEFLVSFYNNEISEKSEIFDDQFSVERPDGSNFTLKIRSTKLEDSAMYFCASTGVSYEQYFGPGTRLTVT.